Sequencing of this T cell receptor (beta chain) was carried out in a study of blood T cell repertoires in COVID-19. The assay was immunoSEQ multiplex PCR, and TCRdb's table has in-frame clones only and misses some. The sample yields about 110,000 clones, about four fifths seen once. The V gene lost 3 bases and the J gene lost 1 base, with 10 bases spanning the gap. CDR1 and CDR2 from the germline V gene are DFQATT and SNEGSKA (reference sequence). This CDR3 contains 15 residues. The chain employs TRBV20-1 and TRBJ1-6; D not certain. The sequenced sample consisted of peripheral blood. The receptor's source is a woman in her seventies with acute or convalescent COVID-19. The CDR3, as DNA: TGCAGTGCTAGTTGGGCCCCTTCCTATAATTCACCCCTCCACTTT. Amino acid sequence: CSASWAPSYNSPLHF.